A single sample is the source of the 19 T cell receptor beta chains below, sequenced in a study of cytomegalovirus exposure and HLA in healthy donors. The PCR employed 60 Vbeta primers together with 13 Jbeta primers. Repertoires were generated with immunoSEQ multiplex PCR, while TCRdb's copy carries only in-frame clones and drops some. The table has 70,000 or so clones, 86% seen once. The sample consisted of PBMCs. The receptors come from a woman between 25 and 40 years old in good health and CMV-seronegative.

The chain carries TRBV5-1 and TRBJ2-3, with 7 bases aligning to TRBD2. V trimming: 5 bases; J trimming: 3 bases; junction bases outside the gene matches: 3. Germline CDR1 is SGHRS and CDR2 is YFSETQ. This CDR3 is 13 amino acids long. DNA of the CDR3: TGCGCCAGCAGTCTAGCGGTTACAGATACGCAGTATTTT. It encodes CASSLAVTDTQYF.

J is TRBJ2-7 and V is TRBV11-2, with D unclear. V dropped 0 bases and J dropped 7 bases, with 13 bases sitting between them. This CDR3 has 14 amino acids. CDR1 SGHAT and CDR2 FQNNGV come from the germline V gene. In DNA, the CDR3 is TGTGCCAGCAGCTTAGATCGAGCTACCCGGGAGCAGTACTTC. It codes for CASSLDRATREQYF.

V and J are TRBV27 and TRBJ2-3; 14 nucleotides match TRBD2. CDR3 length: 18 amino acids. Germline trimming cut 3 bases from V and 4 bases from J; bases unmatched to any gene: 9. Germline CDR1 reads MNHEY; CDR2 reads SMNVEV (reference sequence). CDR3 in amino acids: CASSLGLAGAPPSDTQYF. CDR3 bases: TGTGCCAGCAGTTTGGGACTAGCGGGAGCTCCCCCGTCAGATACGCAGTATTTT.

The CDR3 DNA follows: TGTGCCAGTAGTATCCAGGGTCTGAACACTGAAGCTTTCTTT. Its protein product is CASSIQGLNTEAFF. The chain combines TRBV19 with TRBJ1-1; possible D gene TRBD1, 5 bases. The CDR3 is made up of 14 amino acids. The V end was cut by 3 bases, the J end by 0 bases, with 8 bases between. Germline CDR1 is LNHDA and CDR2 is SQIVND (reference sequence).

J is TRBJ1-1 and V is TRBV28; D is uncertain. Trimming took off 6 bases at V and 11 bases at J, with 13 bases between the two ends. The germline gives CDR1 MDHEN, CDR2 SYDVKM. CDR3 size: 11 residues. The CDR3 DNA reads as TGTGCCAGCAGCCTTTCGAGAGTTGCTTTCTTT. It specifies CASSLSRVAFF.

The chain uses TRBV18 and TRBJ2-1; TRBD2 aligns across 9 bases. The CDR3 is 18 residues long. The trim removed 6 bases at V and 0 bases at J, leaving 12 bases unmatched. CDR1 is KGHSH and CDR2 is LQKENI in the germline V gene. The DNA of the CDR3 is TGTGCCAGCTCCCCCAAAGGTAGCGGGAGTAGCTCCTACAATGAGCAGTTCTTC. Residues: CASSPKGSGSSSYNEQFF. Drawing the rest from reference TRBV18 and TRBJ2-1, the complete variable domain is NAGVMQNPRHLVRRRGQEARLRCSPMKGHSHVYWYRQLPEEGLKFMVYLQKENIIDESGMPKERFSAEFPKEGPSILRIQQVVRGDSAAYFCASSPKGSGSSSYNEQFFGPGTRLTVL.

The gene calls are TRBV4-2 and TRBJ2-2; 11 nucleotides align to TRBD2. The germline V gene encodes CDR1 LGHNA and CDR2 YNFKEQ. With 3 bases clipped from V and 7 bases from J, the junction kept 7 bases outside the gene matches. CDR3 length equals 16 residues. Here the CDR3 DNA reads TGTGCCAGCAGCCAGGCCGGGACTAGCGGAGGCGGGGAGCTGTTTTTT. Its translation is CASSQAGTSGGGELFF.

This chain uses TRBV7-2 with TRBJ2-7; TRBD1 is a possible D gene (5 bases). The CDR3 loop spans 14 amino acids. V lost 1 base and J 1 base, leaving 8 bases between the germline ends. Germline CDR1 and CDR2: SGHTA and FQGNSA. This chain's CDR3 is CASSLDYRSYEQYF. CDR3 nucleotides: TGTGCCAGCAGCTTAGATTACAGGTCCTACGAGCAGTACTTC.

CDR3 loop: CASSVGDRHYGYTF. As DNA, the CDR3 is TGTGCCAGCAGCGTGGGGGACAGACACTATGGCTACACCTTC. The chain joins TRBV9 to TRBJ1-2, with 7 bases matching TRBD1. The CDR3 loop spans 14 amino acids. The V gene's germline CDR1 is SGDLS and CDR2 YYNGEE. Trimming removed 2 bases from V and 3 bases from J; junction bases left unmatched: 4.

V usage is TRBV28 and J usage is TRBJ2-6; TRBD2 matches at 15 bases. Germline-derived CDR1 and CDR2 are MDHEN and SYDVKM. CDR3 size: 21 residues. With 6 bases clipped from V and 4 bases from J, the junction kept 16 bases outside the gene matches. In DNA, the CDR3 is TGTGCCAGCAGGGGGCAGGGACTAGCGGGAGGCCTTTTTCCCGGGGCCAACGTCCTGACTTTC. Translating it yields CASRGQGLAGGLFPGANVLTF. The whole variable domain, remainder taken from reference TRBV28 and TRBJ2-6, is DVKVTQSSRYLVKRTGEKVFLECVQDMDHENMFWYRQDPGLGLRLIYFSYDVKMKEKGDIPEGYSVSREKKERFSLILESASTNQTSMYLCASRGQGLAGGLFPGANVLTFGAGSRLTVL.

This chain's CDR3 is CASSYSAGAEETQYF. CDR3 DNA: TGTGCCAGCAGTTACTCCGCGGGGGCGGAAGAGACCCAGTACTTC. The V and J genes are TRBV6-5 and TRBJ2-5; possibly TRBD2 for D (7 bases). This CDR3 spans 15 amino acids. V shed 0 bases and J shed 3 bases, with 11 bases lying between them. From germline, CDR1 is MNHEY and CDR2 SVGAGI.

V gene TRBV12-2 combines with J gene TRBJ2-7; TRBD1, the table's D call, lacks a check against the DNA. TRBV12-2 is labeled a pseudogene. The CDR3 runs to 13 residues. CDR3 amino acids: CASRGQYSYEQYF. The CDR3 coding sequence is TGTGCAAGTCGTGGACAGTACTCCTACGAGCAGTACTTC.

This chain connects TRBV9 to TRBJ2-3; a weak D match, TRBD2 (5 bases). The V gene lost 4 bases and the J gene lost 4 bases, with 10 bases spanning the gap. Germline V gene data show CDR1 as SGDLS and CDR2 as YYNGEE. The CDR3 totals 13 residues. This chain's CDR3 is CASSSTSSDTQYF. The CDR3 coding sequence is TGTGCCAGCAGCAGCACTAGTTCAGATACGCAGTATTTT.

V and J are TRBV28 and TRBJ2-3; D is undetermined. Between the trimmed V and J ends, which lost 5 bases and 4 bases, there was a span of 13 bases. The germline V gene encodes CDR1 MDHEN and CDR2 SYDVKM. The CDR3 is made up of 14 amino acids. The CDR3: CASSQSSTADTQYF. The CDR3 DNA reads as TGTGCCAGCAGTCAAAGTTCCACAGCAGATACGCAGTATTTT.

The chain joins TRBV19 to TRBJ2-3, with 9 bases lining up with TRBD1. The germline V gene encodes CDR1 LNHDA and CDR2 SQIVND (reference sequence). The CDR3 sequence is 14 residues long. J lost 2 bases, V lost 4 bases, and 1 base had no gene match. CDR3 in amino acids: CASSRQGDTDTQYF. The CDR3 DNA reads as TGTGCCAGTAGTAGACAGGGGGACACAGATACGCAGTATTTT.

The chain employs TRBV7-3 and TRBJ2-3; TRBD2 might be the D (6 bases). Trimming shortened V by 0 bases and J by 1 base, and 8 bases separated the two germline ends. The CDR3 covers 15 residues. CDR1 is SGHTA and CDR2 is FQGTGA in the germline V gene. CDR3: CASSLTSGGTDTQYF. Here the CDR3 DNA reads TGTGCCAGCAGCTTAACTAGCGGAGGCACAGATACGCAGTATTTT.

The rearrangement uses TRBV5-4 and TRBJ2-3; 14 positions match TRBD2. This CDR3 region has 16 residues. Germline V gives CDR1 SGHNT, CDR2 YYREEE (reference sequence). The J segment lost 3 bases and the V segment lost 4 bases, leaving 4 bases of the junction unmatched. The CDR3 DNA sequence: TGTGCCAGCAGCCAAGGGACTAGCGGGAGTACAGATACGCAGTATTTT. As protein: CASSQGTSGSTDTQYF.

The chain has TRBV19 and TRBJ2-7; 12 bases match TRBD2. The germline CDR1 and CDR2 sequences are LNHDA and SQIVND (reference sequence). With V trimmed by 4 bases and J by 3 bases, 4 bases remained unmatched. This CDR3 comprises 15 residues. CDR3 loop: CASSKKGLAGYEQYF. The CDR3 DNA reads TGTGCCAGTAGTAAAAAGGGACTAGCGGGCTACGAGCAGTACTTC. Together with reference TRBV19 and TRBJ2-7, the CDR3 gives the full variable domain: DGGITQSPKYLFRKEGQNVTLSCEQNLNHDAMYWYRQDPGQGLRLIYYSQIVNDFQKGDIAEGYSVSREKKESFPLTVTSAQKNPTAFYLCASSKKGLAGYEQYFGPGTRLTVT.

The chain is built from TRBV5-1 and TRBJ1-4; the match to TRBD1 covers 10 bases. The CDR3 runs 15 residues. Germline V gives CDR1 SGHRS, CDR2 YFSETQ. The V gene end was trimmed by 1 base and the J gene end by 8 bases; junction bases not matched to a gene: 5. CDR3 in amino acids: CASSLSGTGEEKLFF. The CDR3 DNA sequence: TGCGCCAGCAGCTTGTCCGGGACAGGGGAGGAAAAACTGTTTTTT.